The 17 T cell receptor beta chains below come from one sample, sequenced in a study of beta chain features in type 1 diabetes. Sequencing targeted expressed TCRB transcripts, as all isolated RNA had been reverse transcribed. Only in-frame clones appear in the TCRdb table, and some are missing; sequencing was by immunoSEQ multiplex PCR. The repertoire holds about 150,000 clones, approximately 9.9% seen once, with 2% to 2.5% in the top ten. What was sequenced was central memory CD4+ T cells from blood. Receptors originate from a woman aged 18-35 years in good health.

V is TRBV9 and J is TRBJ2-3; 8 nucleotides align to TRBD2. In germline, CDR1 is SGDLS, CDR2 YYNGEE. The J segment lost 0 bases and the V segment lost 5 bases, leaving 11 bases of the junction unmatched. This CDR3 comprises 17 residues. The chain's CDR3 is CASRMKTPSGSTDTQYF. The CDR3 DNA sequence: TGTGCCAGCAGAATGAAGACCCCTAGCGGGAGCACAGATACGCAGTATTTT.

The chain carries TRBV6-5 and TRBJ2-6; a possible D gene is TRBD1 (5 bases). CDR1 and CDR2 (germline): MNHEY, SVGAGI. With 8 bases removed from V and 0 bases from J, the gap between germline ends came to 11 bases. This CDR3 has 15 amino acids. The CDR3 DNA reads as TGTGCCAGCCAGGGCCGGCTCTCTGGGGCCAACGTCCTGACTTTC. Translating it yields CASQGRLSGANVLTF.

The chain uses TRBV7-2 and TRBJ2-1; 11 nucleotides match TRBD2. Trimming cost V 3 bases and J 3 bases; bases outside gene matches: 1. The germline V gene encodes CDR1 SGHTA and CDR2 FQGNSA. CDR3 length: 15 residues. Written as DNA, the CDR3 is TGTGCCAGCAGCTTTACTAGCGGGAGCTACAATGAGCAGTTCTTC. Amino acids: CASSFTSGSYNEQFF.

In its sample, this clone was seen a few times. The chain recombines TRBV4-1 with TRBJ2-3; D not resolved. V was trimmed by 1 base and J by 6 bases, leaving 11 bases between them. CDR3 length: 14 residues. Germline loops: CDR1 MGHRA, CDR2 YSYEKL. CDR3 coding DNA: TGCGCCAGCAGCCAAGGGTTACTTGATGATACGCAGTATTTT. This translates into CASSQGLLDDTQYF.

This clone has a handful of counts. This sequence joins TRBV4-1 and TRBJ2-2; 12 nucleotides agree with TRBD1. CDR1 is MGHRA and CDR2 is YSYEKL in the germline V gene. Trimming at V came to 4 bases and at J to 4 bases, leaving 4 bases not matched to a gene. This CDR3 contains 16 residues. CDR3: CASSRGQGALTGELFF. The CDR3 DNA sequence: TGCGCCAGCAGCCGGGGACAGGGGGCGCTCACCGGGGAGCTGTTTTTT.

This rearrangement joins TRBV14 to TRBJ2-7, with D perhaps TRBD1 (5 bases). This CDR3 spans 13 amino acids. Germline CDR1 is SGHDN and CDR2 is FVKESK. The ends were cut back, 6 bases at V and 2 bases at J, with 11 bases in the middle. CDR3 sequence (DNA): TGTGCCAGCAGTCCGGACATAGCCTACGAGCAGTACTTC. Translating it yields CASSPDIAYEQYF. Using reference TRBV14 and TRBJ2-7 for the parts outside the CDR3, the full variable domain is EAGVTQFPSHSVIEKGQTVTLRCDPISGHDNLYWYRRVMGKEIKFLLHFVKESKQDESGMPNNRFLAERTGGTYSTLKVQPAELEDSGVYFCASSPDIAYEQYFGPGTRLTVT.

This chain links TRBV2 with TRBJ2-1; D possibly corresponds to TRBD1 (5 bases). This CDR3 has 15 amino acids. Germline V CDR1 and CDR2: SNHLY, FYNNEI. Trimming cost V 3 bases and J 5 bases, with 14 bases left between them. CDR3 coding DNA: TGTGCCAGCAGTGATGGCCTAAAGGGGAACAATGAGCAGTTCTTC. Protein: CASSDGLKGNNEQFF.

This clone was observed a few times. The gene calls are TRBV6-6 and TRBJ1-3; the match to TRBD1 covers 7 bases. The V gene end was trimmed by 0 bases and the J gene end by 3 bases; junction bases not matched to a gene: 2. Germline-derived CDR1 and CDR2 are MNHNY and SVGAGI (reference sequence). The CDR3 length is 15 residues. The CDR3 DNA reads TGTGCCAGCAGTTACTCGGGGACAGTTGGAAACACCATATATTTT. Translation gives CASSYSGTVGNTIYF.

V and J are TRBV6-6 and TRBJ1-2; 8 bases line up with TRBD1. CDR1 is MNHNY, CDR2 SVGAGI, per germline (reference sequence). The CDR3 spans 13 residues. The trim removed 6 bases at V and 10 bases at J, leaving 10 bases unmatched. As DNA, the CDR3 is TGTGCCAGCAGATCCGGACAGGGTTGGGCCTACACCTTC. Its translation is CASRSGQGWAYTF.

This clone was seen a handful of times. The chain carries TRBV5-1 and TRBJ2-7; 11 bases line up with TRBD2. Trimming removed 0 bases from V and 4 bases from J; junction bases left unmatched: 9. This CDR3 region has 17 residues. Germline values: CDR1 SGHRS, CDR2 YFSETQ. The CDR3 protein is CASSLGTSGSLLYEQYF. For the CDR3, the DNA is TGCGCCAGCAGCTTGGGCACTAGCGGGAGTCTGTTATACGAGCAGTACTTC.

Only a few counts were recorded for this clone. This chain joins TRBV6-6 and TRBJ2-2, with D possibly TRBD2 on 5 matching bases. V shed 6 bases and J shed 4 bases, with 9 bases lying between them. Germline CDR1 and CDR2: MNHNY and SVGAGI (reference sequence). The CDR3 totals 13 residues. This CDR3 is CASRLGGTGELFF. CDR3 DNA: TGTGCCAGCAGACTAGGCGGCACCGGGGAGCTGTTTTTT.

Ten or more counts support this clone. The J gene is TRBJ1-4, the V gene TRBV15; 7 bases map to TRBD1. Per germline, CDR1 LNHNV and CDR2 YYDKDF (reference sequence). CDR3 length equals 13 residues. Trimming took 6 bases from V and 7 from J; bases not matched to a gene: 5. The CDR3 DNA reads as TGTGCCACCAGGGAGGGGGCCGGTGAAAAACTGTTTTTT. It yields the protein CATREGAGEKLFF.

This clone appeared a few times. The genes are TRBV2 and TRBJ2-1, with D possibly matching TRBD1 (6 bases). In germline, CDR1 is SNHLY, CDR2 FYNNEI. Trimming removed 9 bases from V and 8 bases from J, with 11 bases in between. The CDR3 loop spans 11 amino acids. CDR3: CASGHRDEQFF. CDR3 coding DNA: TGTGCCAGTGGGCACAGGGATGAGCAGTTCTTC.

The chain combines TRBV28 with TRBJ1-5; TRBD1 aligns across 9 bases. Germline V lookup: CDR1 MDHEN, CDR2 SYDVKM. V lost 7 bases, J lost 7 bases, and 8 bases stayed unmatched. CDR3 length: 14 residues. The CDR3 loop reads CASTPGTGKQPQHF. The CDR3 DNA reads TGTGCCAGCACCCCTGGGACAGGGAAACAGCCCCAGCATTTT.

This clone was seen only a few times. The chain couples TRBV4-2 to TRBJ2-7, with D possibly TRBD2 on 6 matching bases. CDR3 length: 15 amino acids. V gave up 1 base and J gave up 3 bases, with 13 bases separating them. Germline lookup yields CDR1 LGHNA and CDR2 YNFKEQ. In nucleotides, the CDR3 is TGTGCCAGCAGCCAAGCACGGCAGGGAGGCTACGAGCAGTACTTC. This gives the protein CASSQARQGGYEQYF.

This clone was found a few times. This sample also contains other DNA sequences that code for the same CDR3. This rearrangement joins TRBV7-9 to TRBJ1-2; D not resolved. There are 13 residues in the CDR3. The V and J ends lost 1 base and 2 bases respectively, with 5 bases between them. From germline, CDR1 is SEHNR and CDR2 FQNEAQ (reference sequence). CDR3 residues: CASSLDSNYGYTF. The CDR3, as DNA: TGTGCCAGCAGCTTAGACAGCAACTATGGCTACACCTTC. Together with reference TRBV7-9 and TRBJ1-2, the CDR3 gives the full variable domain: DTGVSQNPRHKITKRGQNVTFRCDPISEHNRLYWYRQTLGQGPEFLTYFQNEAQLEKSRLLSDRFSAERPKGSFSTLEIQRTEQGDSAMYLCASSLDSNYGYTFGSGTRLTVV.

This clone was seen a few times. The gene calls are TRBV7-3 and TRBJ1-3, with 7 bases identical to TRBD1. The CDR3 sequence is 13 residues long. J lost 4 bases, V lost 4 bases, and 1 base had no gene match. Germline loops: CDR1 SGHTA, CDR2 FQGTGA. The CDR3 DNA reads as TGTGCCAGCAGCTCGGGACAGGGAAACACCATATATTTT. Translation gives CASSSGQGNTIYF.